The 9 T cell receptor beta chains given below trace back to one sample, sequenced in a study of blood T cell repertoires in COVID-19 (dated by TCRdb to about 2020). The library was made by the immunoSEQ multiplex PCR assay. TCRdb's version of the immuneACCESS table is confined to in-frame rearrangements and falls short of the full clone set. An unresolved V gene accounts for under half of the shortfall where checked; the remainder is of unknown origin. Counted in this sample were around 75,000 clones; around 80% of them appeared once. Over 10% of the sample lies in the top ten. The sample consisted of peripheral blood. These receptors were taken from a man aged 45 to 65 with COVID-19, enrolled during active disease.

The CDR3 here is CASSLEPEYTNEKLFF. The CDR3 DNA sequence: TGCGCCAGCAGCTTGGAGCCCGAGTATACTAATGAAAAACTGTTTTTT. The J gene is TRBJ1-4, the V gene TRBV5-1; unclear D gene. Trimming cost V 0 bases and J 2 bases, with 11 bases left between them. CDR3 length equals 16 residues. Per the germline V gene, CDR1 is SGHRS and CDR2 is YFSETQ. Full variable domain (outside the CDR3, taken from reference TRBV5-1 and TRBJ1-4): KAGVTQTPRYLIKTRGQQVTLSCSPISGHRSVSWYQQTPGQGLQFLFEYFSETQRNKGNFPGRFSGRQFSNSRSEMNVSTLELGDSALYLCASSLEPEYTNEKLFFGSGTQLSVL.

The V and J genes are TRBV7-2 and TRBJ2-6; TRBD1 is a possible D gene (5 bases). CDR1 is SGHTA and CDR2 is FQGNSA in the germline V gene. The CDR3 is made up of 14 amino acids. The V gene lost 4 bases and the J gene lost 1 base, with 5 bases spanning the gap. CDR3 nucleotide sequence: TGTGCCAGCAGCTACAGGTCTGGGGCCAACGTCCTGACTTTC. This encodes CASSYRSGANVLTF.

CDR3 nucleotide sequence: TGTGCCAGCTCCCTCGGGGTTCAAGAGACCCAGTACTTC. Protein: CASSLGVQETQYF. The genes are TRBV12-3 or TRBV12-4 and TRBJ2-5; D perhaps matches TRBD2 (5 bases). V lost 8 bases to trimming and J lost 2 bases, with 12 bases between them. CDR3 length: 13 amino acids.

In this sample, this clone turned up many times. V and J are TRBV5-4 and TRBJ2-3; 8 bases are a match to TRBD1. The germline CDR1 and CDR2 sequences are SGHNT and YYREEE (reference sequence). This CDR3 contains 14 residues. With 2 bases clipped from V and 4 bases from J, the junction kept 3 bases outside the gene matches. As DNA, the CDR3 is TGTGCCAGCAGCTTCAGGGGGCGCGCAGATACGCAGTATTTT. Protein: CASSFRGRADTQYF. Full variable domain (missing parts from reference TRBV5-4 and TRBJ2-3): ETGVTQSPTHLIKTRGQQVTLRCSSQSGHNTVSWYQQALGQGPQFIFQYYREEENGRGNFPPRFSGLQFPNYSSELNVNALELDDSALYLCASSFRGRADTQYFGPGTRLTVL.

V gene TRBV28 combines with J gene TRBJ1-2, with D perhaps matching TRBD1 (6 bases). CDR3 length equals 16 residues. The ends were cut back, 5 bases at V and 0 bases at J, with 16 bases in the middle. Germline CDR1 MDHEN, CDR2 SYDVKM. CDR3 DNA sequence: TGTGCCAGCAGTAGTACAGGGAGGGGAGCTAACTATGGCTACACCTTC. Residues: CASSSTGRGANYGYTF.

This chain uses TRBV18 with TRBJ2-1, with 14 bases identical to TRBD2. This CDR3 comprises 16 residues. V dropped 4 bases and J dropped 9; count of bases not matched to a gene: 8. CDR1 and CDR2 from the germline V gene are KGHSH and LQKENI. CDR3 protein: CASSRGTSGRRVEQFF. In nucleotides, the CDR3 is TGTGCCAGCTCACGAGGGACTAGCGGGAGAAGGGTTGAGCAGTTCTTC.

The chain uses TRBV6-1 and TRBJ2-4, with 11 bases matching TRBD2. Germline loops: CDR1 MNHNS, CDR2 SASEGT. This CDR3 is 17 amino acids long. The V and J ends lost 3 bases and 3 bases, in that order; junction bases with no gene match: 7. The CDR3 loop is CASSDPTSGGFKNIQYF. The CDR3 region has the DNA TGTGCCAGCAGTGACCCTACTAGCGGGGGTTTCAAAAACATTCAGTACTTC.

In its sample, this clone was seen once. The CDR3 reads CASSAPGQKKNIQYF. The CDR3 nucleotides read TGTGCCAGCAGCGCGCCGGGACAGAAAAAAAACATTCAGTACTTC. V is TRBV7-2 and J is TRBJ2-4, with 7 nucleotides matching TRBD1. Germline-derived CDR1 and CDR2 are SGHTA and FQGNSA. V shed 5 bases and J 4 bases; nucleotides not matched to a gene: 8. CDR3 size: 15 residues.

The gene calls are TRBV7-9 and TRBJ2-3; D not resolved. Germline values: CDR1 SEHNR, CDR2 FQNEAQ (reference sequence). Between the trimmed V and J ends, which lost 6 bases and 0 bases, there was a span of 4 bases. This CDR3 is built from 12 residues. CDR3 residues: CASSQSTDTQYF. The CDR3 DNA sequence: TGTGCCAGCAGTCAAAGCACAGATACGCAGTATTTT.